The sequence of this T cell receptor (beta chain) was determined in a study of T-cell memory formation after mild COVID-19. One entry per CDR3 protein results from TCRdb running MiXCR on the 5' RACE reads. This table holds about 360,000 distinct CDR3 sequences, 13% to 15% found once. This receptor was identified in a man younger than 30 who had mild COVID-19 (a few samples of this study predate the infection). Cell type and time point are not known. The source material was PBMCs or a T cell subset sorted from them (not recorded which).

CDR3 coding DNA: TGCGCCAGCAGCTTAGAACGGCCTAGCTCCTACAATGAGCAGTTCTTC. Translation gives CASSLERPSSYNEQFF. This rearrangement joins TRBV5-1 to TRBJ2-1, with no clear D. The CDR3 extends over 16 amino acids. Germline CDR1 reads SGHRS; CDR2 reads YFSETQ. V was clipped by 2 bases and J by 0 bases, with 12 bases between them.